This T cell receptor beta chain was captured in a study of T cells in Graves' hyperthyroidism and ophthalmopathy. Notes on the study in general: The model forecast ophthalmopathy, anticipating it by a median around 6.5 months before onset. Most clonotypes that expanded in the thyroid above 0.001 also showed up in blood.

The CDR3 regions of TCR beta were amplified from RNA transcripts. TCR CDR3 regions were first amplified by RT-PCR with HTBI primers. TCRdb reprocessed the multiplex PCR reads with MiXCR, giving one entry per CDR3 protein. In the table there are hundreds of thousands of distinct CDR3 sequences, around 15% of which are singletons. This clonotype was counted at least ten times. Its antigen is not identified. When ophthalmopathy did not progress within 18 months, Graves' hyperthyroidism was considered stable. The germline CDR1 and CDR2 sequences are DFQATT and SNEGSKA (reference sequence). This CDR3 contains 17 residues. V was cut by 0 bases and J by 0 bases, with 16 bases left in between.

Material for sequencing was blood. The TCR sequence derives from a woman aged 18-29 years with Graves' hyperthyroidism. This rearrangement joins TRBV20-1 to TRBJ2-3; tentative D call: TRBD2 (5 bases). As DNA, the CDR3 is TGCAGTGCTAGAGATGTCAAGCGGCCGACTAGCACAGATACGCAGTATTTT. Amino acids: CSARDVKRPTSTDTQYF.